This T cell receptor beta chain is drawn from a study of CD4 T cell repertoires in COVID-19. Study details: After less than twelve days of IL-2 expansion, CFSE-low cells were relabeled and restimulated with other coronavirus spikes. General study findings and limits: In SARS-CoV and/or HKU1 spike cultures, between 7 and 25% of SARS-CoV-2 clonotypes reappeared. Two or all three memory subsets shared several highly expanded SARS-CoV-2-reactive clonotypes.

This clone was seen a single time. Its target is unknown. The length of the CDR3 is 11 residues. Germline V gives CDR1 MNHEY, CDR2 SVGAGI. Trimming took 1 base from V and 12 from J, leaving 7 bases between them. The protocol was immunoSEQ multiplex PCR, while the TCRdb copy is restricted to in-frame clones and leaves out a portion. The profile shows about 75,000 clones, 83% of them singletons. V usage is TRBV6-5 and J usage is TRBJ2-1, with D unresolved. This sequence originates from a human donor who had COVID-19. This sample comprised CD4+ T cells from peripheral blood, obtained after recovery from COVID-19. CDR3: CASSYFSTQFF. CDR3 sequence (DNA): TGTGCCAGCAGTTACTTCAGTACGCAGTTCTTC.